What follows is one T cell receptor beta chain and its context. The antigen remains unidentified. TCR beta libraries were made by quantitative 5'-RACE with molecular barcodes. TCRdb called the 5' RACE reads again in MiXCR, with one record for every CDR3 protein. The sample lists approximately 290,000 distinct CDR3 sequences; around 20% were seen once. CDR1 DFQATT and CDR2 SNEGSKA come from the germline V gene (reference sequence). V trimming: 1 base; J trimming: 6 bases; junction bases outside the gene matches: 12. The CDR3 is made up of 17 amino acids. The sample belongs to a study of CD8 T cells in ankylosing spondylitis. Study observations and caveats: Peripheral blood samples showed relatively rare disease-linked clones, and these clones were CD8+. Disease-linked clones reportedly showed significant enrichment in matched ankylosing spondylitis synovial fluid. It appeared that ankylosing spondylitis blood was characterized by a TCR beta motif of several highly homologous variants.

This sequence originates from a female donor with ankylosing spondylitis or in good health (not recorded which). This chain uses TRBV20-1 with TRBJ2-7; 13 positions match TRBD2. Sequencing was carried out using blood, either unsorted or a sorted T cell fraction (not recorded which). CDR3 DNA: TGCAGTGCTAGAGTAGGACTAGCGGGAGAGCCCCGTCCCGAGCAGTACTTC. Protein product: CSARVGLAGEPRPEQYF.